This is a list of T cell receptor beta chains from one sample in a study of cytomegalovirus exposure and HLA in healthy donors. The data were produced by immunoSEQ multiplex PCR, yet TCRdb's version contains in-frame clones alone and is incomplete. The table records around 78,000 clones, about 78% of them present only once. The sample consisted of PBMCs. The source is a male donor in good health and CMV-seronegative. The CDR3 runs from the conserved cysteine through the conserved F or W. Each record gives: V gene, clone size, D gene, J gene, CDR3 protein, CDR3 DNA. The D gene is left open where the match is weak. Size values are once, few and many counts, or a class for expanded clones, and some rows have none.

TRBV21-1,.,.,TRBJ2-4,CASSRGGNRGEDKNIQYF,TGTGCCAGCAGCAGGGGGGGAAACAGGGGGGAGGACAAAAACATTCAGTACTTC
TRBV6-1,.,TRBD2,TRBJ2-7,CASSEPGGRRYEQYF,TGTGCCAGCAGCGAACCGGGGGGGCGCAGGTACGAGCAGTACTTC
TRBV15,.,.,TRBJ2-4,CATSRVGGIAKNIQYF,TGTGCCACCAGCAGAGTTGGCGGGATAGCCAAAAACATTCAGTACTTC
TRBV18,once,.,TRBJ2-3,CASSPLAAADTQYF,TGTGCCAGCTCACCTCTAGCAGCGGCAGATACGCAGTATTTT
TRBV7-8,.,.,TRBJ1-5,CASSLTDGNQPQHF,TGTGCCAGCAGCTTGACAGACGGCAATCAGCCCCAGCATTTT
TRBV11-3,.,TRBD1,TRBJ1-1,CASSREGAAFF,TGTGCCAGCAGCCGAGAGGGGGCAGCTTTCTTT
TRBV7-9,.,.,TRBJ2-5,CASSVAGIQETQYF,TGTGCCAGCAGCGTCGCGGGGATTCAAGAGACCCAGTACTTC
TRBV5-1,.,TRBD1,TRBJ2-1,CASSKTGGDYNEQFF,TGCGCCAGCAGCAAGACAGGGGGGGATTACAATGAGCAGTTCTTC
TRBV19,.,TRBD1,TRBJ2-1,CASSPYRDSALTKEFF,TGTGCCAGTAGTCCTTACCGGGACAGCGCCCTCACGAAGGAGTTCTTC
TRBV10-3,.,.,TRBJ2-1,CAISEGQTGTTFSYNEQFF,TGTGCCATCAGTGAAGGGCAAACAGGGACCACCTTCTCCTACAATGAGCAGTTCTTC
TRBV10-3,.,.,TRBJ2-5,CAISDFQVETQYF,TGTGCCATCAGTGATTTTCAGGTGGAGACCCAGTACTTC
TRBV15,.,.,TRBJ1-6,CATSRDFGGGSPLNF,.
TRBV27,few,TRBD2,TRBJ2-3,CASSLAGGLELTDTQYF,TGTGCCAGCAGTTTAGCGGGAGGCCTGGAACTCACAGATACGCAGTATTTT
TRBV28,.,TRBD1,TRBJ2-7,CASSSGTGVFEQYF,TGTGCCAGCAGTTCCGGAACAGGGGTATTCGAGCAGTACTTC
TRBV28,.,TRBD2,TRBJ2-7,CASSLPSGENYEQYF,TGTGCCAGCAGTTTGCCTAGCGGGGAGAACTACGAGCAGTACTTC
TRBV5-5,.,.,TRBJ2-2,CASSPIGTRNPTGELFF,TGTGCCAGCAGCCCTATCGGGACTCGAAACCCCACCGGGGAGCTGTTTTTT
TRBV29-1,once,TRBD1,TRBJ2-7,CSVAGTGSYEQYF,TGCAGCGTTGCCGGGACAGGGTCATACGAGCAGTACTTC
TRBV5-1,.,.,TRBJ1-1,CASSLAGNHEAFF,TGCGCCAGCAGCTTGGCAGGGAATCACGAAGCTTTCTTT
TRBV20-1,.,.,TRBJ1-2,CSAIPGRGYTF,TGCAGTGCTATTCCAGGGAGGGGCTACACCTTC
TRBV6-6,.,TRBD2,TRBJ2-3,CASSRTSVGTDTQYF,TGTGCCAGCAGTCGGACTAGCGTGGGCACAGATACGCAGTATTTT
TRBV28,.,.,TRBJ2-5,CASSLWSEETQYF,TGTGCCAGCAGTTTATGGTCAGAAGAGACCCAGTACTTC
TRBV11-2,once,TRBD2,TRBJ2-5,CASSSGLAGFVETQYF,TGTGCCAGCAGCTCGGGACTAGCGGGGTTCGTAGAGACCCAGTACTTC
TRBV11-2,once,.,TRBJ1-1,CASSLGASVEAFF,TGTGCCAGCAGCTTAGGAGCGAGTGTGGAAGCTTTCTTT
TRBV7-9,.,TRBD2,TRBJ2-1,CASSLKEVAGGHEQFF,TGTGCCAGCAGCTTAAAGGAGGTGGCGGGGGGCCATGAGCAGTTCTTC
TRBV25-1,.,TRBD1,TRBJ2-2,CASSRRDRVTGELFF,TGTGCCAGCAGTAGGAGGGACAGGGTGACCGGGGAGCTGTTTTTT
TRBV28,.,TRBD1,TRBJ1-1,CATGTGGKAFF,TGTGCCACCGGGACAGGGGGAAAAGCTTTCTTT
TRBV5-6,few,.,TRBJ1-5,CASSRTGPNQPQHF,TGTGCCAGCAGCCGGACTGGCCCCAATCAGCCCCAGCATTTT